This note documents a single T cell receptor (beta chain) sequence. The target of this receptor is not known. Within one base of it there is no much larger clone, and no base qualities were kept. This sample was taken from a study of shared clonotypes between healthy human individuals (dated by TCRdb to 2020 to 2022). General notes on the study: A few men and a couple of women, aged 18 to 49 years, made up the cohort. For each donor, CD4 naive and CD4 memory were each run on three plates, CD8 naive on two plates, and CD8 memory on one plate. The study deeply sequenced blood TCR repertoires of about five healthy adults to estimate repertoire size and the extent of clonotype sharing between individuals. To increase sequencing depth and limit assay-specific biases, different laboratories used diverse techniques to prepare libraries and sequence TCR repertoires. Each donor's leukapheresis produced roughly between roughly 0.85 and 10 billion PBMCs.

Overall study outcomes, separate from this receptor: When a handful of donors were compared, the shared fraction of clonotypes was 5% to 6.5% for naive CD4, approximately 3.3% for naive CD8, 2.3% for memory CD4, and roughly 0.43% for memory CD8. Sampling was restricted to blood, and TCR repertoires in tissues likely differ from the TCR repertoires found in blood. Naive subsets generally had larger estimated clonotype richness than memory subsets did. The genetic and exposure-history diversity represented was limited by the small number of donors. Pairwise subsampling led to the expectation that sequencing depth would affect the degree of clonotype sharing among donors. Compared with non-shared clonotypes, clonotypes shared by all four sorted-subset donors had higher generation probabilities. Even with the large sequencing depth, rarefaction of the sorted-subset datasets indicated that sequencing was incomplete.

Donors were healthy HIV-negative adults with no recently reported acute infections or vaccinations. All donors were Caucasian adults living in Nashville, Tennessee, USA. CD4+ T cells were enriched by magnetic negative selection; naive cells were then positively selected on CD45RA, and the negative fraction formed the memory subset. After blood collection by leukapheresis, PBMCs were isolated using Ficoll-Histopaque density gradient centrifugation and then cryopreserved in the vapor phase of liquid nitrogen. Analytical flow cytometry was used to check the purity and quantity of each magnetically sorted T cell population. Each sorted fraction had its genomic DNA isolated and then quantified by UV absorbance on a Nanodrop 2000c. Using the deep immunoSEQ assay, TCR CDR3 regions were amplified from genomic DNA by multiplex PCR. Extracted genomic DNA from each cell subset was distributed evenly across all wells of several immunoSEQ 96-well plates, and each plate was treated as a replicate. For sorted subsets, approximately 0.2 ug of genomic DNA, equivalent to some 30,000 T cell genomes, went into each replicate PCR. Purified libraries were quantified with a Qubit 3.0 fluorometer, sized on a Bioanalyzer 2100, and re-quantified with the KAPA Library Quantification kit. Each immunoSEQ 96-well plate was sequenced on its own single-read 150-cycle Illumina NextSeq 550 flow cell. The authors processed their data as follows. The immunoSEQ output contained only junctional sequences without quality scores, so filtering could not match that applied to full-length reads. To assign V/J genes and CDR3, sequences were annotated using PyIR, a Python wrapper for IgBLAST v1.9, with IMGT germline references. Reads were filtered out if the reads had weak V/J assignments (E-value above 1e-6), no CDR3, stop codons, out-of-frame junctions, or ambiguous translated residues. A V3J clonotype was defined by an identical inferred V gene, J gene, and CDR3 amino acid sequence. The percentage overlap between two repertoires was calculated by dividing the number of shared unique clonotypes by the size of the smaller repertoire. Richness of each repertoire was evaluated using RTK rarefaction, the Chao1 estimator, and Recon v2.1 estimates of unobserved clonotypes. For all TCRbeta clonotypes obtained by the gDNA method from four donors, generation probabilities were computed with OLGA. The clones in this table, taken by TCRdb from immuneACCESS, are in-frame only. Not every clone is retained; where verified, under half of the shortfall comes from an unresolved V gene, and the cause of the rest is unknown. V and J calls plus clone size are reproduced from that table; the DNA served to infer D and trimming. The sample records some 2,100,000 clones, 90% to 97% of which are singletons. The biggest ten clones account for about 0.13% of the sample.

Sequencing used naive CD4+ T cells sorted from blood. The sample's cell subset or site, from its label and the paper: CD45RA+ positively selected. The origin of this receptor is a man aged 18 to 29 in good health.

The CDR3 in this case is CASSLDSGTRSLNEQFF. The DNA sequence follows: TGCGCCAGCAGCTTAGACAGCGGGACTAGGAGCCTCAATGAGCAGTTCTTC. The rearrangement combines TRBV5-1 with TRBJ2-1; 8 bases in the junction line up with TRBD2. Taken from cysteine to phenylalanine, the CDR3 has 17 residues. CDR3 DNA only is kept here, 51 bases in frame from base 1. The germline V gene encodes CDR1 SGHRS and CDR2 YFSETQ. Germline trimming amounts to 2 bases on V and 6 bases on J, with 13 as the count of junction bases outside the gene matches.